Each of the 16 T cell receptor beta chains below was sequenced from the same sample in a study of CD8+CD57+ T cells in acquired aplastic anemia. In patients chosen for sequencing, flow cytometry had shown CD8+CD57+ cell expansion. According to the study, genomic DNA was the template for TCR beta VDJ and CDR3 profiling. MiXCR, run by TCRdb on the reads, gives a single entry per CDR3 protein. The sample lists 150,000 to 200,000 distinct CDR3 sequences, 40% to 50% seen once, with about 31% in the top ten. Sequencing was performed on sorted CD4+, CD8+, or CD8+CD57+ T cells (not recorded which) from PBMCs. These receptors all come from a human donor with aplastic anemia.

This clonotype was seen a handful of times. J is TRBJ2-3 and V is TRBV30; D gene unclear. V gave up 2 bases and J gave up 6 bases, with 12 bases separating them. This CDR3 contains 13 residues. Per germline, CDR1 GTSNPN and CDR2 SVGIG (reference sequence). CDR3 nucleotide sequence: TGTGCCTGGAGTAGTCAGGCCTTTGATACGCAGTATTTT. This sequence encodes CAWSSQAFDTQYF.

CDR3 DNA: TGTGCCATCAGTGAGCGAAGCGGGGAGTACAATGAGCAGTTCTTC. This translates into CAISERSGEYNEQFF. The chain links TRBV10-3 to TRBJ2-1, with 7 bases identical to TRBD2. The V gene's germline CDR1 is ENHRY and CDR2 SYGVKD. This CDR3 comprises 15 residues. V was pared by 2 bases and J by 4 bases, with 5 bases of the junction left unmatched.

This clonotype was seen many times. This sequence joins TRBV30 and TRBJ2-7, with D unresolved. CDR3 length: 12 amino acids. V gave up 0 bases and J gave up 3 bases, with 6 bases separating them. From germline, CDR1 is GTSNPN and CDR2 SVGIG (reference sequence). The DNA for the CDR3 is TGTGCCTGGAGTGTGAACGGCTACGAGCAGTACTTC. It codes for CAWSVNGYEQYF.

The rearrangement joins TRBV24-1 to TRBJ2-7, with D perhaps matching TRBD2 (5 bases). The CDR3 runs 13 residues. Looked up from germline, CDR1 is KGHDR and CDR2 is SFDVKD. The germline V and J ends were trimmed by 3 bases and 1 base, with 6 bases remaining between them. The CDR3 bases are TGTGCCACCAGTGATGGACTTTCCTACGAGCAGTACTTC. Its protein product is CATSDGLSYEQYF.

This chain uses TRBV7-9 with TRBJ2-7; D is unclear. Per germline, CDR1 SEHNR and CDR2 FQNEAQ (reference sequence). This CDR3 contains 13 residues. V lost 8 bases and J lost 3, with 14 bases in between. Written as DNA, the CDR3 is TGTGCCAGCCGGTCCTCCTGGCTCTACGAGCAGTACTTC. Amino acid sequence: CASRSSWLYEQYF.

This clonotype was picked up many times. This chain uses TRBV11-3 with TRBJ2-7; D gene ambiguous. In germline, CDR1 is SGHNT, CDR2 YENEEA. There are 14 residues in the CDR3. Between the trimmed V and J ends, which lost 0 bases and 4 bases, there was a span of 10 bases. The CDR3 bases are TGTGCCAGCAGCTTAGATCTTGACCTATACGAGCAGTACTTC. Its protein is CASSLDLDLYEQYF.

This clonotype was picked up a small number of times. This rearrangement joins TRBV15 to TRBJ1-5; perhaps TRBD1 as D (6 bases). Germline V gives CDR1 LNHNV, CDR2 YYDKDF (reference sequence). This CDR3 is built from 14 residues. V lost 3 bases, J lost 6 bases, and 12 bases lay in between. The CDR3 reads CATSRDSGTQPQHF. CDR3 DNA: TGTGCCACCAGCAGGGACAGCGGAACTCAGCCCCAGCATTTT. The variable domain in full, completed from reference TRBV15 and TRBJ1-5, reads DAMVIQNPRYQVTQFGKPVTLSCSQTLNHNVMYWYQQKSSQAPKLLFHYYDKDFNNEADTPDNFQSRRPNTSFCFLDIRSPGLGDTAMYLCATSRDSGTQPQHFGDGTRLSIL.

This rearrangement joins TRBV2 to TRBJ1-2; D uncertain. CDR1 and CDR2 from the germline V gene are SNHLY and FYNNEI. V shed 4 bases and J shed 8 bases, with 11 bases lying between them. This CDR3 has 12 residues. CDR3 nucleotides: TGTGCCAGCAGTGTTGTGGGCCGGGGCTACACCTTC. Its protein product is CASSVVGRGYTF. Drawing the rest from reference TRBV2 and TRBJ1-2, the complete variable domain is EPEVTQTPSHQVTQMGQEVILRCVPISNHLYFYWYRQILGQKVEFLVSFYNNEISEKSEIFDDQFSVERPDGSNFTLKIRSTKLEDSAMYFCASSVVGRGYTFGSGTRLTVV.

The sample holds many counts of this clonotype. The rearrangement links TRBV7-9 to TRBJ2-2; 12 positions agree with TRBD2. The germline V gene has CDR1 SEHNR and CDR2 FQNEAQ (reference sequence). This CDR3 region has 19 residues. Germline trimming cut 6 bases from V and 5 bases from J; bases unmatched to any gene: 16. The CDR3 DNA reads TGTGCCAGCAGAGAGACTAGCGGGAGCGTTGGTGGTTTTACCGGGGAGCTGTTTTTT. It is translated as CASRETSGSVGGFTGELFF.

This clonotype was detected many times. The rearrangement links TRBV10-3 to TRBJ2-2; 14 bases line up with TRBD2. CDR3 length: 19 amino acids. V dropped 4 bases and J dropped 0; count of bases not matched to a gene: 7. The germline CDR1 and CDR2 sequences are ENHRY and SYGVKD. The CDR3 loop reads CAISALGLAGVSNTGELFF. Here the CDR3 DNA reads TGTGCCATCAGTGCTCTGGGACTAGCGGGAGTTTCGAACACCGGGGAGCTGTTTTTT.

The genes are TRBV14 and TRBJ2-2, with 12 bases matching TRBD2. Germline lookup yields CDR1 SGHDN and CDR2 FVKESK. This CDR3 has 17 residues. Unmatched junction bases numbered 7, after V lost 4 bases and J lost 4 bases. This chain's CDR3 is CASSRELAGGTTGELFF. The CDR3 coding sequence is TGTGCCAGCAGCCGGGAACTAGCGGGGGGTACCACCGGGGAGCTGTTTTTT.

A remark on this clonotype: The CDR3 does not close with the conserved phenylalanine or tryptophan, likely indicating a read error. The rearrangement uses TRBV25-1 and TRBJ2-3, with a weak D call TRBD2 (6 bases). V was trimmed by 4 bases and J by 2 bases, leaving 13 bases between them. In germline, CDR1 is MGHDK, CDR2 SYGVNS. The CDR3 runs 15 residues. The CDR3 bases are TGTGCCAGCAGTGGACCAGCGGGTTACACAGATACGCAGTATCTT. The encoded protein is CASSGPAGYTDTQYL.

This chain uses TRBV10-3 with TRBJ2-7, with a possible D match to TRBD1 (5 bases). Germline CDR1 reads ENHRY; CDR2 reads SYGVKD. Trimming stripped 3 bases from V and 6 bases from J, with 12 bases between. CDR3 length equals 13 residues. DNA for the CDR3: TGTGCCATCAGTGATAATCAGGGATCCGAGCAGTACTTC. It codes for CAISDNQGSEQYF.

Comment on this clonotype: This could be a read error, since a much larger clone is one nucleotide away. The chain combines TRBV6-1 with TRBJ2-1; the match to TRBD1 covers 7 bases. This CDR3 is built from 14 residues. CDR1 MNHNS and CDR2 SASEGT come from the germline V gene. The CDR3 is CASSPRTTGLGQLF. The CDR3 region has the DNA TGTGCCAGCAGTCCGCGGACGACAGGGCTAGGGCAGCTCTTC.

This clonotype was counted between two and nine times. The J gene is TRBJ2-5, the V gene TRBV24-1, with a tentative D call TRBD2 (5 bases). Trimming stripped 5 bases from V and 7 bases from J, with 13 bases between. CDR1 and CDR2 from the germline V gene are KGHDR and SFDVKD. CDR3 length: 13 residues. CDR3 nucleotide sequence: TGTGCCACCAGTGGAGGTAGCGAAGGGACCCAGTACTTC. It is translated as CATSGGSEGTQYF.

This clonotype was observed once. This rearrangement joins TRBV25-1 to TRBJ2-3, with a tentative D call TRBD1 (6 bases). Trimming removed 2 bases from V and 2 bases from J, with 8 bases in between. The CDR3 runs 14 residues. CDR1 MGHDK and CDR2 SYGVNS come from the germline V gene. CDR3 sequence: CASSEQGFTDTQYF. The CDR3 DNA follows: TGTGCCAGCAGTGAACAGGGGTTCACAGATACGCAGTATTTT.